The clone carrying this T cell receptor beta chain came up a few times. The antigen remains unidentified. This specimen belongs to a study of T-cell reconstitution after alpha-beta-depleted transplantation in children. Overall study results and limits: There were reportedly several hundred expanded graft clones from which alpha-beta T cells came about two months after transplant. Newly produced T cells mostly provided counts and TCRbeta diversity after one year, as hyperexpanded clones declined. Surviving thymic progenitors and recipient T cells were the source of high TCRbeta diversity at day 60 in some patients.

The library targeted TCRbeta and was prepared with unique molecular identifiers. TCRdb reprocessed the PCR reads with MiXCR, giving one entry per CDR3 protein. The sample has around 800,000 distinct CDR3 sequences; around 17% are singletons. The V segment lost 7 bases and the J segment 0 bases; nucleotides outside the gene matches: 8. This CDR3 has 15 residues. This sample comprised PBMCs, mostly from graft donor cells, obtained 360 days after TCRalphabeta/CD19-depleted stem cell transplant. The clonotype was recovered from a male patient between 5 and 17 years old who had a stem cell transplant for acute lymphoblastic leukemia, so the T cells may come from the graft donor. The chain uses TRBV12-3 or TRBV12-4 and TRBJ1-2; TRBD1 aligns across 7 bases. The DNA for the CDR3 is TGTGCCAGCACCCTTACGGGACAGCCTAACTATGGCTACACCTTC. Its protein product is CASTLTGQPNYGYTF.